This T cell receptor (beta chain) was obtained from a study of long-term antiretroviral therapy in people with HIV. Version v3.0 of the immunoSEQ assay ran at survey level. The assay was immunoSEQ multiplex PCR, and TCRdb's table has in-frame clones only and misses some. The sample contains about 11,000 clones, around 84% of which appear only once. This receptor was taken from a man between 50 and 59 years old with HIV. Sequencing was performed on unsorted PBMCs, taken roughly 7.3 years after starting antiretroviral therapy.

CDR3 protein: CSVEEGRGVTRTNYGYTF. The CDR3 region has the DNA TGCAGCGTTGAAGAGGGAAGGGGTGTGACACGTACTAACTATGGCTACACCTTC. The chain uses TRBV29-1 and TRBJ1-2; perhaps TRBD1 as D (5 bases). V was clipped by 0 bases and J by 0 bases, with 20 bases between them. CDR3 length equals 18 residues. Per the germline V gene, CDR1 is SQVTM and CDR2 is ANQGSEA.